The entry below describes one TCR beta chain. This entry is derived from a study of CD8 T cells in Susac syndrome. V was pared by 3 bases and J by 4 bases, with 12 bases between. The germline gives CDR1 SGDLS, CDR2 YYNGEE. CDR3 length: 14 amino acids. Stable or active relapsing-remitting multiple sclerosis, untreated and meeting revised McDonald criteria, defined the controls. Random hexamers served to reverse transcribe roughly 0.5 to 1 ug RNA. TCR beta CDR3 was amplified by immunoSEQ multiplex PCR. This amplification extended across 54 Vbeta and 13 Jbeta segments. TCRdb reprocessed the immunoSEQ multiplex PCR reads with MiXCR, giving one entry per CDR3 protein. The data show about 210,000 distinct CDR3 sequences, 95% seen once.

Sequencing was performed on CD4+ T cells from PBMCs. This clonotype was obtained from a human donor with multiple sclerosis. The genes are TRBV9 and TRBJ2-3; D gene unclear. The chain's CDR3 is CASSAVPSADTQYF. The CDR3 DNA follows: TGTGCCAGCAGCGCTGTCCCCAGCGCAGATACGCAGTATTTT.